The entry below gives a single T cell receptor (beta chain) sequence along with its context. The data belong to a study of T-cell reconstitution after alpha-beta-depleted transplantation in children. Researchers prepared the TCRbeta library using unique molecular identifiers, the study reports. One entry per CDR3 protein, called by TCRdb with MiXCR from the PCR reads. The sample includes a few hundred thousand distinct CDR3 sequences, about a tenth of them seen just once. Germline V CDR1 and CDR2: LGHNA, YSLEER. The CDR3 spans 17 residues. J lost 4 bases, V lost 0 bases, and 9 bases had no gene match.

The receptor was derived from a human donor who donated a stem cell graft to a child with acute lymphoblastic leukemia. The rearrangement uses TRBV4-3 and TRBJ2-1; 7 bases fit TRBD2. The sample in question was PBMCs from the stem cell graft donor, obtained from the stem cell graft. The CDR3 reads CASSQDKVWTSYNEQFF. In nucleotides, the CDR3 is TGCGCCAGCAGCCAAGATAAAGTGTGGACTAGTTACAATGAGCAGTTCTTC.